This entry lists 15 T cell receptor beta chains sequenced from one sample in a study of cytomegalovirus exposure and HLA in healthy donors. 60 Vbeta and 13 Jbeta primers were used in PCR. The protocol was immunoSEQ multiplex PCR, while the TCRdb copy is restricted to in-frame clones and leaves out a portion. There are more than 90,000 clones in the sample; approximately 82% occur only once, and more than 20% lies in the top ten. Sequenced sample: PBMCs. All receptors derive from a man in his thirties or forties in good health and CMV-seropositive.

The rearrangement links TRBV4-1 to TRBJ1-4; possible D gene TRBD1, 5 bases. Per the germline V gene, CDR1 is MGHRA and CDR2 is YSYEKL. V lost 4 bases and J lost 1, with 7 bases in between. The CDR3 has 14 residues. In nucleotides, the CDR3 is TGCGCCAGCAGCCCTCAGGGAACTAATGAAAAACTGTTTTTT. Translating it yields CASSPQGTNEKLFF.

V gene TRBV7-9 combines with J gene TRBJ1-3, with D uncertain. CDR3 length: 13 residues. Germline values: CDR1 SEHNR, CDR2 FQNEAQ (reference sequence). Trimming shortened V by 7 bases and J by 2 bases, and 9 bases separated the two germline ends. The CDR3 here is CASNLGPGNTIYF. For the CDR3, the DNA is TGTGCCAGCAATCTTGGCCCTGGAAACACCATATATTTT.

The J gene is TRBJ1-6, the V gene TRBV30; a weak D match, TRBD1 (5 bases). CDR1 is GTSNPN, CDR2 SVGIG, per germline (reference sequence). V gave up 5 bases and J gave up 13 bases, with 21 bases separating them. This CDR3 is 14 amino acids long. The CDR3 region has the DNA TGTGCCTGGTGTATGGTAGGGGACTCTACTCCCCTCCACTTT. Amino acid sequence: CAWCMVGDSTPLHF.

The CDR3 spells CASSPTGEETQYF. The CDR3 coding sequence is TGCGCCAGCAGCCCGACAGGAGAGGAGACCCAGTACTTC. The V gene is TRBV5-1, the J gene TRBJ2-5, with D perhaps matching TRBD1 (6 bases). The CDR3 sequence is 13 residues long. Per germline, CDR1 SGHRS and CDR2 YFSETQ. V lost 4 bases to trimming and J lost 5 bases, with 12 bases between them.

This sequence joins TRBV20-1 and TRBJ2-3; unclear D gene. Trimming cost V 4 bases and J 2 bases, with 4 bases left between them. The CDR3 runs to 11 residues. Germline lookup yields CDR1 DFQATT and CDR2 SNEGSKA (reference sequence). CDR3 DNA sequence: TGCAGTGCTATTCACACAGATACGCAGTATTTT. Translated: CSAIHTDTQYF.

This clone has only a few counts. The chain links TRBV5-1 to TRBJ1-2, with 8 bases identical to TRBD1. V was pared by 1 base and J by 6 bases, with 5 bases of the junction left unmatched. The germline CDR1 and CDR2 sequences are SGHRS and YFSETQ. The CDR3 is 14 residues long. CDR3 amino acids: CASSLFETGDGYTF. CDR3 bases: TGCGCCAGCAGCTTGTTCGAGACAGGGGATGGCTACACCTTC.

The chain combines TRBV5-1 with TRBJ1-1; 11 bases are a match to TRBD1. J gave up 7 bases and V 3 bases, and 8 bases lay outside the gene matches. This CDR3 contains 15 residues. Germline CDR1 reads SGHRS; CDR2 reads YFSETQ. The DNA of the CDR3 is TGCGCCAGCAGCTCAATGGACAGGGGGCAGGGTGAAGCTTTCTTT. Residues: CASSSMDRGQGEAFF.

The chain uses TRBV27 and TRBJ2-7; tentative D call: TRBD2 (5 bases). The germline V gene encodes CDR1 MNHEY and CDR2 SMNVEV (reference sequence). The CDR3 is 15 residues long. V lost 2 bases to trimming and J lost 2 bases, with 13 bases between them. The CDR3 DNA sequence: TGTGCCAGCAGTTTAAGGTACGGACTTACCTACGAGCAGTACGTC. Translating gives CASSLRYGLTYEQYV.

This chain links TRBV7-3 with TRBJ1-2; the D gene is possibly TRBD1 (6 bases). Germline CDR1 reads SGHTA; CDR2 reads FQGTGA. V was clipped by 8 bases and J by 5 bases, with 18 bases between them. The CDR3 is 14 amino acids. Written as DNA, the CDR3 is TGTGCCAGCGGAAACTCGGACAGAGATTATGGCTACACCTTC. Its protein is CASGNSDRDYGYTF.

V is TRBV6-1 and J is TRBJ2-7; tentatively, D is TRBD1 (5 bases). Germline CDR1 reads MNHNS; CDR2 reads SASEGT. The CDR3 runs to 15 residues. The V and J ends lost 5 bases and 3 bases respectively, with 17 bases between them. CDR3 DNA sequence: TGTGCCAGCAGTCCATGGGCAGGGCATGTCTACGAGCAGTACTTC. Translated, it gives CASSPWAGHVYEQYF.

The CDR3 DNA sequence: TGTGCCAGCAGCTTAGCCTGGGGGGGGCGGGGGGATGAGCAGTTCTTC. This gives the protein CASSLAWGGRGDEQFF. The chain combines TRBV7-8 with TRBJ2-1; TRBD2 matches at 8 bases. Germline V CDR1 and CDR2: SGHVS, FQNEAQ. This CDR3 contains 16 residues. V shed 0 bases and J 8 bases; nucleotides not matched to a gene: 9.

The chain couples TRBV28 to TRBJ1-2; D is uncertain. V was trimmed by 2 bases and J by 0 bases, leaving 7 bases between them. The CDR3 has 14 residues. The germline gives CDR1 MDHEN, CDR2 SYDVKM. As DNA, the CDR3 is TGTGCCAGCAGTTTAATCCCAACTAACTATGGCTACACCTTC. This translates into CASSLIPTNYGYTF.

The chain recombines TRBV5-1 with TRBJ2-1, with TRBD2 matching 9 bases. The ends lost 1 base at V and 5 bases at J; junction bases unmatched: 7. The germline CDR1 and CDR2 sequences are SGHRS and YFSETQ. This CDR3 is built from 16 residues. This CDR3 reads CASSLLFGLANNEQFF. For the CDR3, the DNA is TGCGCCAGCAGCTTGCTATTCGGACTAGCGAACAATGAGCAGTTCTTC. The full variable domain, with the rest looked up from reference TRBV5-1 and TRBJ2-1, is KAGVTQTPRYLIKTRGQQVTLSCSPISGHRSVSWYQQTPGQGLQFLFEYFSETQRNKGNFPGRFSGRQFSNSRSEMNVSTLELGDSALYLCASSLLFGLANNEQFFGPGTRLTVL.

This sequence joins TRBV6-6 and TRBJ1-3; no reliable D call. CDR3 size: 16 residues. The ends were cut back, 5 bases at V and 0 bases at J, with 14 bases in the middle. Germline assignment: CDR1 MNHNY and CDR2 SVGAGI (reference sequence). The CDR3 here is CASSPKTPSSGNTIYF. CDR3 DNA sequence: TGTGCCAGCAGTCCTAAGACACCCAGCTCTGGAAACACCATATATTTT.

V gene TRBV29-1 combines with J gene TRBJ1-3; unclear D gene. V was pared by 5 bases and J by 4 bases, with 9 bases between. Germline assignment: CDR1 SQVTM and CDR2 ANQGSEA. This CDR3 is 12 amino acids long. Here the CDR3 reads CSVIGSGNTIYF. The DNA for the CDR3 is TGCAGCGTTATCGGGTCAGGAAACACCATATATTTT.